These 11 T cell receptor beta chains share one sample of origin, sequenced in a study of neurological immune-mediated disorders. Stated time point: longitudinal time-point 2. MiXCR was run by TCRdb on the 5' RACE reads, yielding one entry per CDR3 protein. Of 100,000 or so distinct CDR3 sequences listed, about 13% are singletons. The sequenced sample was PBMCs. These receptors originate from a female donor with HTLV-1-associated myelopathy (HAM/TSP).

This clonotype was detected ten times or more. The rearrangement joins TRBV9 to TRBJ2-3; 13 bases fit TRBD2. CDR1 and CDR2 (germline): SGDLS, YYNGEE. The CDR3 has 16 amino acids. The trim removed 4 bases at V and 4 bases at J, leaving 6 bases unmatched. The CDR3 loop reads CASSPSLAGGPDTQYF. CDR3 sequence (DNA): TGTGCCAGCAGCCCTTCACTAGCGGGGGGGCCAGATACGCAGTATTTT. Full variable domain (rest looked up from reference TRBV9 and TRBJ2-3): DSGVTQTPKHLITATGQRVTLRCSPRSGDLSVYWYQQSLDQGLQFLIQYYNGEERAKGNILERFSAQQFPDLHSELNLSSLELGDSALYFCASSPSLAGGPDTQYFGPGTRLTVL.

Concerning this clonotype itself: Just one base apart from a much larger clone, this may be a read error. The missing conserved phenylalanine or tryptophan at the end of this CDR3 makes a read error likely. CDR3 sequence reads: CASSLVLYNEQFL. Written as DNA, the CDR3 is TGCGCCAGCAGCTTGGTCCTCTACAATGAGCAGTTCTTA. The rearrangement uses TRBV5-1 and TRBJ2-1; D remains unclear. With 0 bases removed from V and 3 bases from J, the gap between germline ends came to 4 bases. Germline V lookup: CDR1 SGHRS, CDR2 YFSETQ. There are 13 residues in the CDR3.

This clonotype was seen many times. The V and J genes are TRBV12-3 or TRBV12-4 and TRBJ2-1, with D possibly TRBD2 on 6 matching bases. The CDR3 totals 15 residues. V lost 8 bases and J lost 0, with 14 bases in between. The CDR3 spells CASLPGLSSYNEQFF. The CDR3 region has the DNA TGTGCCAGCTTACCGGGACTGAGCTCCTACAATGAGCAGTTCTTC.

This clonotype was recorded at least ten times. The chain joins TRBV11-2 to TRBJ2-2; 7 bases agree with TRBD2. Germline values: CDR1 SGHAT, CDR2 FQNNGV. J gave up 4 bases and V 1 base, and 3 bases lay outside the gene matches. The CDR3 length is 15 residues. CDR3 bases: TGTGCCAGCAGCTTAGTTAGCGGGCCCACCGGGGAGCTGTTTTTT. This gives the protein CASSLVSGPTGELFF.

V and J are TRBV9 and TRBJ2-2; the D call may be TRBD1 or TRBD2 (6 bases each). Germline V gene data show CDR1 as SGDLS and CDR2 as YYNGEE. This CDR3 comprises 12 residues. Trimming removed 5 bases at V and 17 bases at J, with 19 bases between. CDR3 in DNA: TGTGCCAGCAGTTACGGAGCCGGGGGCTGTTTTTTT. Amino acids: CASSYGAGGCFF.

The chain links TRBV9 to TRBJ1-6; a possible D gene is TRBD1 (5 bases). The germline gives CDR1 SGDLS, CDR2 YYNGEE. This CDR3 contains 17 residues. The V and J ends lost 3 bases and 10 bases respectively, with 23 bases between them. Here the CDR3 reads CASSANQGTRERSPLHF. The CDR3 DNA follows: TGTGCCAGCAGCGCAAATCAAGGGACTCGAGAGCGGTCACCCCTCCACTTT.

The chain uses TRBV27 and TRBJ1-5; the D is unclear. V was cut by 6 bases and J by 0 bases, with 9 bases left in between. The V gene's germline CDR1 is MNHEY and CDR2 SMNVEV (reference sequence). The CDR3 is made up of 14 amino acids. The CDR3 protein is CASRHQDSNQPQHF. CDR3 bases: TGTGCCAGCAGACACCAAGATAGCAATCAGCCCCAGCATTTT.

V is TRBV5-1 and J is TRBJ2-6, with 7 bases fitting TRBD1. The V and J ends lost 6 bases and 0 bases, in that order; junction bases with no gene match: 12. Looked up from germline, CDR1 is SGHRS and CDR2 is YFSETQ. This CDR3 is 18 amino acids long. The CDR3 DNA follows: TGCGCCAGCATCTCCGCCGGGACAGTGAGCTCTGGGGCCAACGTCCTGACTTTC. It yields the protein CASISAGTVSSGANVLTF.

As for this clonotype: A read error may account for a junction end that differs from germline. The V call is TRBV7-9, the J call TRBJ1-1, with a tentative D call TRBD1 (6 bases). Looked up from germline, CDR1 is SEHNR and CDR2 is FQNEAQ (reference sequence). The CDR3 sequence is 15 residues long. The CDR3 loop is CASSLEHGGLTGAFF. In DNA, the CDR3 is TGTGCCAGTAGCTTGGAGCACGGAGGACTCACAGGGGCTTTCTTT.

At least ten counts were recorded for this clonotype. The rearrangement joins TRBV20-1 to TRBJ2-5; 10 nucleotides agree with TRBD1. The CDR3 has 14 amino acids. V shed 3 bases, J shed 3 bases, and the junction held 4 bases outside the gene matches. The V gene's germline CDR1 is DFQATT and CDR2 SNEGSKA (reference sequence). CDR3 protein: CSASKGTGEETQYF. As DNA, the CDR3 is TGCAGTGCTAGCAAAGGGACAGGGGAAGAGACCCAGTACTTC.

This clonotype was recorded at least ten times. The chain couples TRBV5-1 to TRBJ2-1, with unresolved D. This CDR3 has 13 residues. Trimming took 4 bases from V and 8 from J, leaving 13 bases between them. Germline CDR1 and CDR2: SGHRS and YFSETQ. CDR3 amino acids: CASSPLGAHEQFF. The CDR3 DNA is TGCGCCAGCAGCCCGTTAGGTGCCCATGAGCAGTTCTTC.